One and the same sample provided the 13 T cell receptor beta chains below, sequenced in a study of identical twins. TCRdb recomputed calls from the 5' RACE reads with MiXCR, one row per CDR3 protein. Seen here are 1.5 million to 2 million distinct CDR3 sequences, about 32% observed once, and the top ten hold less than 0.35%. Sample: cord blood. The receptors come from a newborn girl in good health.

There are many counts of this clonotype. The V gene is TRBV5-1, the J gene TRBJ2-1, with 10 bases fitting TRBD2. The junction had 3 bases not matched to a gene; V was cut back by 4 bases and J by 8 bases. CDR3 length: 13 amino acids. Germline values: CDR1 SGHRS, CDR2 YFSETQ. Written as DNA, the CDR3 is TGCGCCAGCAGCCCCGGACTAGCGGATGAGCAGTTCTTC. This gives the protein CASSPGLADEQFF. Combining the CDR3 with reference TRBV5-1 and TRBJ2-1 gives the whole variable domain KAGVTQTPRYLIKTRGQQVTLSCSPISGHRSVSWYQQTPGQGLQFLFEYFSETQRNKGNFPGRFSGRQFSNSRSEMNVSTLELGDSALYLCASSPGLADEQFFGPGTRLTVL.

This clonotype turned up a few times. This chain uses TRBV7-2 with TRBJ2-1; TRBD2 matches 8 bases. The CDR3 spans 15 residues. Germline assignment: CDR1 SGHTA and CDR2 FQGNSA. V trimming: 4 bases; J trimming: 9 bases; junction bases outside the gene matches: 11. CDR3 region: CASSSTGTRGAEQFF. DNA for the CDR3: TGTGCCAGCAGCTCAACCGGGACTAGGGGTGCTGAGCAGTTCTTC.

In nucleotides, the CDR3 is TGTGCCAGCAGTTCCGGGACAGGGGCCTACAATGAGCAGTTCTTC. It codes for CASSSGTGAYNEQFF. V gene TRBV28 combines with J gene TRBJ2-1; 10 bases map to TRBD1. J lost 2 bases, V lost 4 bases, and 2 bases had no gene match. The CDR3 is made up of 15 amino acids. Germline lookup yields CDR1 MDHEN and CDR2 SYDVKM.

The chain employs TRBV2 and TRBJ2-3; D may be TRBD1 (6 bases). This CDR3 has 15 amino acids. CDR1 is SNHLY, CDR2 FYNNEI, per germline. Between the trimmed V and J ends, which lost 7 bases and 0 bases, there was a span of 14 bases. The CDR3 DNA sequence: TGTGCCAGCACCGAGGGGGAATTTAGCACAGATACGCAGTATTTT. Translated: CASTEGEFSTDTQYF.

This chain connects TRBV11-2 to TRBJ2-5; 14 positions agree with TRBD2. Germline lookup yields CDR1 SGHAT and CDR2 FQNNGV. V lost 6 bases, J lost 11 bases, and 8 bases stayed unmatched. The CDR3 has 14 residues. CDR3: CASRLGLAGDEQYF. Here the CDR3 DNA reads TGTGCCAGCAGATTGGGACTAGCGGGAGATGAGCAGTACTTC. Drawing the rest from reference TRBV11-2 and TRBJ2-5, the complete variable domain is EAGVAQSPRYKIIEKRQSVAFWCNPISGHATLYWYQQILGQGPKLLIQFQNNGVVDDSQLPKDRFSAERLKGVDSTLKIQPAKLEDSAVYLCASRLGLAGDEQYFGPGTRLLVL.

V and J are TRBV12-3 or TRBV12-4 and TRBJ1-5; no firm D call. V lost 7 bases and J lost 6, with 10 bases in between. This CDR3 is 12 amino acids long. CDR3 sequence: CASNNDFQPQHF. CDR3 in DNA: TGTGCCAGCAACAATGACTTTCAGCCCCAGCATTTT.

The gene calls are TRBV6-2 or TRBV6-3 and TRBJ2-2; D ambiguous. Between the trimmed V and J ends, which lost 2 bases and 1 base, there was a span of 5 bases. CDR3 length equals 14 residues. Germline V gene sequence: CDR1 MNHEY, CDR2 SVGEGT. CDR3 bases: TGTGCCAGCAGTTACGCCCAGAACACCGGGGAGCTGTTTTTT. Amino acids: CASSYAQNTGELFF.

The genes are TRBV18 and TRBJ1-4; 7 nucleotides line up with TRBD1. The ends lost 6 bases at V and 0 bases at J; junction bases unmatched: 7. The CDR3 covers 16 residues. Germline V lookup: CDR1 KGHSH, CDR2 LQKENI. Here the CDR3 DNA reads TGTGCCAGCTCGTTTCGAACAGGGGCAACTAATGAAAAACTGTTTTTT. Translated: CASSFRTGATNEKLFF. Drawing the rest from reference TRBV18 and TRBJ1-4, the complete variable domain is NAGVMQNPRHLVRRRGQEARLRCSPMKGHSHVYWYRQLPEEGLKFMVYLQKENIIDESGMPKERFSAEFPKEGPSILRIQQVVRGDSAAYFCASSFRTGATNEKLFFGSGTQLSVL.

This clonotype was seen a single time. This chain uses TRBV11-2 with TRBJ2-1, with 12 bases aligning to TRBD2. Per the germline V gene, CDR1 is SGHAT and CDR2 is FQNNGV. CDR3 length equals 14 residues. The trim removed 1 base at V and 14 bases at J, leaving 6 bases unmatched. CDR3 residues: CASSLVGLAGTEFF. DNA of the CDR3: TGTGCCAGCAGCTTAGTTGGACTAGCGGGGACGGAGTTCTTC.

This clonotype was detected many times. The chain has TRBV6-5 and TRBJ2-5; D unresolved. The V and J ends lost 3 bases and 4 bases respectively, with 12 bases between them. This CDR3 spans 14 amino acids. Germline lookup yields CDR1 MNHEY and CDR2 SVGAGI. The CDR3 loop reads CASSYRDSGETQYF. CDR3 bases: TGTGCCAGCAGTTATCGCGACTCAGGAGAGACCCAGTACTTC.

The chain joins TRBV12-3 or TRBV12-4 to TRBJ2-1; D gene unclear. V shed 3 bases and J shed 10 bases, with 13 bases lying between them. CDR3 length: 13 residues. CDR3 sequence reads: CASSFARSYEQFF. CDR3 nucleotide sequence: TGTGCCAGCAGTTTTGCCCGCTCCTACGAGCAGTTCTTC.

This clonotype was observed a few times. V gene TRBV13 combines with J gene TRBJ2-7; possibly TRBD1 or TRBD2 for D (5 bases each). With 5 bases removed from V and 0 bases from J, the gap between germline ends came to 17 bases. The germline V gene encodes CDR1 PRHDT and CDR2 FYEKMQ (reference sequence). The CDR3 totals 16 residues. This CDR3 reads CASSPHRRLLSYEQYF. The CDR3 DNA sequence: TGTGCCAGCAGCCCCCACAGGAGGCTTCTCTCCTACGAGCAGTACTTC.

This chain links TRBV15 with TRBJ2-4; 8 nucleotides line up with TRBD1. CDR1 and CDR2 (germline): LNHNV, YYDKDF (reference sequence). This CDR3 has 15 amino acids. V gave up 2 bases and J gave up 13 bases; unmatched junction bases: 13. The DNA for the CDR3 is TGTGCCACCAGCAGAAAAGTTTGGGGACAGGAGGAGCAGTACTTC. This encodes CATSRKVWGQEEQYF.